These 8 T cell receptor beta chains share one sample of origin, sequenced in a study of T cell responses to AZD1222 COVID-19 vaccine. Repertoires were generated with immunoSEQ multiplex PCR, while TCRdb's copy carries only in-frame clones and drops some. The repertoire consists of approximately 200,000 clones, with approximately 93% occurring once and the leading ten covering 3.4%. The sequencing used peripheral blood, collected 28 days after the second AZD1222 dose. These receptors originate from an adult who received the AZD1222 COVID-19 vaccine.

This sequence joins TRBV20-1 and TRBJ1-2; D gene unclear. Trimming left V 3 bases short and J 8 bases short, with 28 bases between. Germline CDR1 is DFQATT and CDR2 is SNEGSKA (reference sequence). The CDR3 covers 17 residues. As DNA, the CDR3 is TGCAGTGCTAGTGGGTTCCCGGGGATTTTGATCATAGAAGGCTACACCTTC. It encodes CSASGFPGILIIEGYTF.

V is TRBV7-2 and J is TRBJ2-7, with no clear D. Trimming removed 3 bases at V and 6 bases at J, with 6 bases between. Germline values: CDR1 SGHTA, CDR2 FQGNSA. CDR3 size: 11 residues. The CDR3 nucleotides read TGTGCCAGCAGCTTTCTGGGCGAGCAGTACTTC. It is translated as CASSFLGEQYF.

The chain recombines TRBV11-2 with TRBJ1-4; D not resolved. Per the germline V gene, CDR1 is SGHAT and CDR2 is FQNNGV. CDR3 length: 15 amino acids. The germline V and J ends were trimmed by 1 base and 1 base, with 7 bases remaining between them. CDR3 sequence: CASSLGVGTNEKLFF. The CDR3 bases are TGTGCCAGCAGCTTAGGGGTCGGAACTAATGAAAAACTGTTTTTT.

The rearrangement uses TRBV18 and TRBJ2-2, with 9 bases lining up with TRBD1. Germline CDR1 reads KGHSH; CDR2 reads LQKENI. This CDR3 is built from 16 residues. V dropped 3 bases and J dropped 7; count of bases not matched to a gene: 9. The CDR3 region is CASSPGQQGAVGELFF. CDR3 nucleotides: TGTGCCAGCTCACCTGGACAACAGGGGGCTGTCGGGGAGCTGTTTTTT.

The rearrangement links TRBV3-1 (or the pseudogene TRBV3-2) to TRBJ2-1; 10 bases fit TRBD2. CDR1 is LGHDT, CDR2 YNNKEL, per germline (reference sequence). The V gene end was trimmed by 4 bases and the J gene end by 12 bases; junction bases not matched to a gene: 6. The CDR3 runs to 13 residues. DNA of the CDR3: TGTGCCAGCAGCCGGCTAGCGGGAGTGGCGCAGTTCTTC. Translating gives CASSRLAGVAQFF.

This clone was observed a single time. The rearrangement joins TRBV6-6 to TRBJ2-1; 13 bases match TRBD2. The V gene's germline CDR1 is MNHNY and CDR2 SVGAGI (reference sequence). The CDR3 is 16 amino acids. V dropped 6 bases and J dropped 5; count of bases not matched to a gene: 7. CDR3 in amino acids: CASRPGLAGVNNEQFF. The CDR3 region has the DNA TGTGCCAGCAGACCAGGACTAGCGGGAGTCAACAATGAGCAGTTCTTC.

The V call is TRBV10-1, the J call TRBJ1-5; no reliable D call. Germline CDR1 WNHNN, CDR2 SYGVQD (reference sequence). CDR3 length: 10 amino acids. V was trimmed by 7 bases and J by 6 bases, leaving 4 bases between them. For the CDR3, the DNA is TGCGCCAGCATATGTCAGCCCCAGCATTTT. This codes for CASICQPQHF.

The chain couples TRBV28 to TRBJ2-1, with 8 bases fitting TRBD1. Germline-derived CDR1 and CDR2 are MDHEN and SYDVKM. This CDR3 comprises 13 residues. The J segment lost 4 bases and the V segment lost 6 bases, leaving 2 bases of the junction unmatched. The CDR3 is CASRTGAYNEQFF. The DNA of the CDR3 is TGTGCCAGCAGGACAGGGGCTTACAATGAGCAGTTCTTC.